This T cell receptor beta chain appears in the sequencing data of a study of T cells expressing NK-cell markers (dated by TCRdb to 2018 to 2020). About the investigation overall: TCR beta-chain repertoires were profiled in sorted CD3+CD56+NKG2C+, CD3+CD56+NKG2C- and CD3+CD56-NKG2C+ T-cell subsets from eight donors. Among the eight sequenced donors, only one was HCMV-seronegative, while the other seven were HCMV-seropositive. The libraries were sequenced on Illumina HiSeq 2000/2500, MiSeq or NextSeq, producing 2 x 150 bp reads. The eight sequenced donors were randomly selected healthy volunteers, three men and five women. Beyond this particular receptor, the publication reports: Those dominant clonotypes were again the most abundant among CD3+CD56-NKG2C+ cells in several donors, at about 28.3-65%. It remained unclear whether the expanded NKG2C-expressing T cell clones were specific for HCMV antigens. In six donors, the dominant CD3+CD56+NKG2C+ clonotypes were among the top 10 CD8+ clonotypes and accounted for roughly 1.0-7.5% of CD8+ T cells.

As encoded in the germline V gene, CDR1 is LGHNA while CDR2 is YNFKEQ. From the cysteine up to the phenylalanine, the CDR3 has a length of 14 residues. No DNA is listed. Sequencing used an Illumina HiSeq 2000. The TCR beta cDNA libraries were made using 5'RACE template switching, a step that added both a universal primer site and unique molecular identifiers. cDNA synthesis was primed from the TCR beta constant segment, followed by two successive PCR amplification steps. The authors processed their data as follows. MIGEC was used to demultiplex reads and group the reads by UMI, and MiTCR was used to assemble and quantify clonotypes. To exclude erroneous sequences, any TCR cDNA sequence not supported by at least two reads was discarded. The tcR package was used for downstream repertoire analysis, and clonotypes were matched across fractions by CDR3 nucleotide sequence plus V segment. VDJmatch was used to annotate antigen specificity against VDJdb, with one amino acid substitution in CDR3 permitted. Once TCRdb had reprocessed the reads, it stored one entry per CDR3 protein sequence and supplied no DNA. For this entry, the V and J calls and clone size follow TCRdb and not the study's own pipeline. This sample's table lists 250,000 to 300,000 distinct CDR3 sequences. Together, the top ten hold 4.2% of the sample.

In the case of this clonotype: The clone's antigen remains unknown.

HCMV serostatus was determined by detecting HCMV-specific IgG in serum with a commercial ELISA kit. Peripheral blood mononuclear cells were isolated from blood by Ficoll density gradient centrifugation. The rearranged segments are TRBV4-2 and TRBJ1-1; the D call from TCRdb, TRBD1, cannot be confirmed without DNA. This sequence was found in a woman between 18 and 70 years old in good health. Source material: blood T cells: a sorted CD56 or NKG2C T cell subset, CD4+ or CD8+ T cells, or bulk PBMC T cells (not recorded which). This receptor carries the CDR3 CASSRGEGAAEAFF.